These T cell receptor beta chains were read from a single sample in a study of shared clonotypes between healthy human individuals. Sequencing was performed with immunoSEQ multiplex PCR; in TCRdb, only in-frame clones are kept and a portion is missing. The table has approximately 2,000,000 clones, less than 95% seen once. Material for sequencing was naive CD4+ T cells from PBMCs. The receptors derive from a man between 18 and 35 years old in good health. Some clones in this sample may be carry-over from other donors' samples. CDR3s include the opening cysteine and the closing phenylalanine or tryptophan. Each record gives: D gene, clone size, J gene, V gene, CDR3 DNA, CDR3 protein. D genes are given only for firm matches. Not every row has a clone size; where given, it reads once, few, many or a size class.

.,.,TRBJ2-7,TRBV2,TGTGCCAGCAGTGACAGGGGACTCTACGAGCAGTACTTC,CASSDRGLYEQYF
.,.,TRBJ1-4,TRBV6-1,TGTGCCAGCAGTGAGCCCCCTCTAGCCGATGAAAAACTGTTTTTT,CASSEPPLADEKLFF
TRBD1,.,TRBJ1-5,TRBV6-1,TGTGCCAGCAGTAGTAGACAGGGCGATCATTCCCAGCATTTT,CASSSRQGDHSQHF
.,.,TRBJ2-6,TRBV7-9,TGTGCCAGCAGCAAAGGGACCCTCTCTGGGGCCAACGTCCTGACTTTC,CASSKGTLSGANVLTF
.,.,TRBJ2-4,TRBV7-3,TGTGCCAGCAGCTCCCATTTTGGAAACATTCAGTACTTC,CASSSHFGNIQYF
.,.,TRBJ1-1,TRBV14,TGTGCCAGCAGCCAGGGCTCTCTAAACACTGAAGCTTTCTTT,CASSQGSLNTEAFF
.,.,TRBJ1-1,TRBV7-6,TGTGCCAGCAGCTTATTGGGGGGCTATATGAACACTGAAGCTTTCTTT,CASSLLGGYMNTEAFF
.,.,TRBJ1-1,TRBV7-7,TGTGCCAGCAGCTTAGCATACAGGGCCAGGGGCACTGAAGCTTTCTTT,CASSLAYRARGTEAFF
.,.,TRBJ2-7,TRBV5-1,TGCGCCAGCAGCACCGGAAGTGCCGCCTACGAGCAGTACTTC,CASSTGSAAYEQYF
.,once,TRBJ1-1,TRBV19,TGTGCCAGTTCTAGATTGAACACTGAAGCTTTCTTT,CASSRLNTEAFF
.,once,TRBJ2-1,TRBV2,TGTGCCAGCAGTGAAGAGGGGGGTCGATACAATGAGCAGTTCTTC,CASSEEGGRYNEQFF
.,.,TRBJ1-2,TRBV28,TGTGCCAGCAGTCCCCCAGGCAGGGGATATGGCTACACCTTC,CASSPPGRGYGYTF
.,.,TRBJ1-5,TRBV5-6,TGTGCCAGCAGCTTGGGGAGTACCAATCAGCCCCAGCATTTT,CASSLGSTNQPQHF
.,.,TRBJ1-1,TRBV27,TGTGCCAGCAGTTTATTTGCTGGGTTGACGGTCGAAGCTTTCTTT,CASSLFAGLTVEAFF
.,.,TRBJ1-1,TRBV18,TGTGCCAGCTCACCAGGGCAGATGAACACTGAAGCTTTCTTT,CASSPGQMNTEAFF
.,.,TRBJ1-6,TRBV7-9,TGTGCCAGCAGCACGGGGGATTCACCCCTCCACTTT,CASSTGDSPLHF
TRBD2,.,TRBJ2-3,TRBV7-3,TGTGCCAGCAGCTTAGAGCTAGCGGGGAACACAGATACGCAGTATTTT,CASSLELAGNTDTQYF
TRBD2,.,TRBJ2-7,TRBV6-1,TGTGCCAGCAGTGAAGGACTAGCGAGAACCTGGACATCCTACGAGCAGTACTTC,CASSEGLARTWTSYEQYF
.,.,TRBJ2-5,TRBV7-2,TGTGCCAGCAGCTTAGCGCGCGCTAGCTGGGAGACCCAGTACTTC,CASSLARASWETQYF
TRBD1,.,TRBJ1-2,TRBV2,TGTGCCAGCAGTGTCCCTTGGACAGGCTATGGCTACACCTTC,CASSVPWTGYGYTF
.,.,TRBJ2-5,TRBV6-1,TGTGCCAGCACAGCAGGGGCGCAAGAGACCCAGTACTTC,CASTAGAQETQYF
TRBD2,.,TRBJ2-7,TRBV10-1,TGCGCCAGCAGGATTCTAGCGGGAAGCTCCTACGAGCAGTACTTC,CASRILAGSSYEQYF
.,.,TRBJ1-2,TRBV28,TGTGCCAGCAGCCTGGTAGGGGCGCGGGTCTATGGCTACACCTTC,CASSLVGARVYGYTF
.,few,TRBJ1-5,TRBV6-1,TGTGCCAGCAGCCTCAATTCCGAGCCCCAGCATTTT,CASSLNSEPQHF
.,.,TRBJ2-6,TRBV5-1,TGCGCCAGCAGCTTGGTAGCGAGCTCTGGGGCCAACGTCCTGACTTTC,CASSLVASSGANVLTF
TRBD2,.,TRBJ2-3,TRBV7-9,TGTGCCAGCAGCGGAAGCGGGGCCCTCACAGATACGCAGTATTTT,CASSGSGALTDTQYF
TRBD1,.,TRBJ1-1,TRBV5-1,TGCGCCAGCAGGAGGGACAGCTTCGTCCCTGAAGCTTTCTTT,CASRRDSFVPEAFF
TRBD1,.,TRBJ1-2,TRBV10-3,TGTGCCATCAGTGAGTACAGGGGGGATGGCTACACCTTC,CAISEYRGDGYTF
.,.,TRBJ1-2,TRBV6-1,TGTGCCAGCACGGGGGGCTACACCTTC,CASTGGYTF
.,.,TRBJ1-1,TRBV2,TGTGCCAGCAGTGCAATCTGGTCGAGGGCTTTCTTT,CASSAIWSRAFF
TRBD1,.,TRBJ2-7,TRBV5-1,TGCGCCAGCAGCCCGGGACAGAGCCACTACGAGCAGTACTTC,CASSPGQSHYEQYF
.,.,TRBJ2-7,TRBV19,TGTGCCAGTAGTATTCTTGGAGCGGCCTCCTACGAGCAGTACTTC,CASSILGAASYEQYF
.,.,TRBJ2-1,TRBV2,TGTGCCAGCAGTGACTGGGGTAGAGAAAATGAGCAGTTCTTC,CASSDWGRENEQFF
TRBD1,once,TRBJ2-7,TRBV5-1,TGCGCCAGCAGCCCGACAGGGGGCTCCTACGAGCAGTACTTC,CASSPTGGSYEQYF
.,.,TRBJ1-5,TRBV7-2,TGTGCCAGCAGCTTAGTTCGCGGCAACAATCAGCCCCAGCATTTT,CASSLVRGNNQPQHF
.,.,TRBJ2-5,TRBV18,TGTGCCAGCTCACCACGGAGTCCGGGACACCAAGAGACCCAGTACTTC,CASSPRSPGHQETQYF
TRBD1,.,TRBJ2-7,TRBV5-4,TGTGCCAGCAGCTTGGCCCGGTCGACAGGGGTCGAGCAGTACTTC,CASSLARSTGVEQYF
TRBD2,.,TRBJ2-1,TRBV2,TGTGCCAGCAGCAGTCTAGCGGGCATATACAATGAGCAGTTCTTC,CASSSLAGIYNEQFF
TRBD2,.,TRBJ2-1,TRBV5-1,TGCGCCAGCAGCTTGAGGGCCACCGGGAGGCCGTTCACCGGGCAGTTCTTC,CASSLRATGRPFTGQFF
.,.,TRBJ1-2,TRBV18,TGTGCCAGCTCACCGGCGGACGGTAACTATGGCTACACCTTC,CASSPADGNYGYTF
.,.,TRBJ2-7,TRBV10-1,TGCGCCAGCAGTGGGATTCCGGGACAATCGACCTACGAGCAGTACTTC,CASSGIPGQSTYEQYF
.,.,TRBJ2-7,TRBV5-1,TGCGCCAGCAGCTTCATCGGGGGTGAGGACGAGCAGTACTTC,CASSFIGGEDEQYF
.,.,TRBJ1-1,TRBV18,TGTGCCAGCTCGTACAAGGGAGGGGCGCGATTGGACACTGAAGCTTTCTTT,CASSYKGGARLDTEAFF
.,.,TRBJ1-3,TRBV7-6,TGTGCCAGCAGCTTCTTGTCTAAAGACGTTGGAAACACCATATATTTT,CASSFLSKDVGNTIYF
.,.,TRBJ2-1,TRBV9,TGTGCCAGCAGTGGTGGTGTTGAGCAGTTCTTC,CASSGGVEQFF
TRBD1,.,TRBJ1-4,TRBV6-6,TGTGCCAGCAGAGCCCCCGGGACAGAAACTAATGAAAAACTGTTTTTT,CASRAPGTETNEKLFF
.,.,TRBJ1-2,TRBV19,TGTGCCAGTAGTGTTACAGGGTTCTATGGCTACACCTTC,CASSVTGFYGYTF
TRBD1,.,TRBJ1-5,TRBV5-1,TGCGCCAGCAGCTTGACAGGGGGGAGCGATCAGCCCCAGCATTTT,CASSLTGGSDQPQHF
TRBD2,.,TRBJ2-5,TRBV7-9,TGTGCCAGCAGCTTCTCTGGACTAGGAGAAGAGACCCAGTACTTC,CASSFSGLGEETQYF